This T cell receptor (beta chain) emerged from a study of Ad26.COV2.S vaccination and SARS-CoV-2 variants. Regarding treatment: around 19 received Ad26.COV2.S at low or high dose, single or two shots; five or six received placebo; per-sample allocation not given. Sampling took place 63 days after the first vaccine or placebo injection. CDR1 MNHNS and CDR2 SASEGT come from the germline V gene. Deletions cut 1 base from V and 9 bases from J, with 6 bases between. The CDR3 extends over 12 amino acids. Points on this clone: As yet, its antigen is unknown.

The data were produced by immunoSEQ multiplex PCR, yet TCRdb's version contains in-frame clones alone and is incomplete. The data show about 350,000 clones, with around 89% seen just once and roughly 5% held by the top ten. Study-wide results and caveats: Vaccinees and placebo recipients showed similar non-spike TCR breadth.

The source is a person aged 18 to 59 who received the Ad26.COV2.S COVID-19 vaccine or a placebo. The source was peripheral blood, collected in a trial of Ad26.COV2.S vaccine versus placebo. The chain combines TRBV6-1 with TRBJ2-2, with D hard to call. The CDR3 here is CASSEGLRELFF. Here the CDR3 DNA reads TGTGCCAGCAGTGAAGGGTTGCGGGAGCTGTTTTTT.